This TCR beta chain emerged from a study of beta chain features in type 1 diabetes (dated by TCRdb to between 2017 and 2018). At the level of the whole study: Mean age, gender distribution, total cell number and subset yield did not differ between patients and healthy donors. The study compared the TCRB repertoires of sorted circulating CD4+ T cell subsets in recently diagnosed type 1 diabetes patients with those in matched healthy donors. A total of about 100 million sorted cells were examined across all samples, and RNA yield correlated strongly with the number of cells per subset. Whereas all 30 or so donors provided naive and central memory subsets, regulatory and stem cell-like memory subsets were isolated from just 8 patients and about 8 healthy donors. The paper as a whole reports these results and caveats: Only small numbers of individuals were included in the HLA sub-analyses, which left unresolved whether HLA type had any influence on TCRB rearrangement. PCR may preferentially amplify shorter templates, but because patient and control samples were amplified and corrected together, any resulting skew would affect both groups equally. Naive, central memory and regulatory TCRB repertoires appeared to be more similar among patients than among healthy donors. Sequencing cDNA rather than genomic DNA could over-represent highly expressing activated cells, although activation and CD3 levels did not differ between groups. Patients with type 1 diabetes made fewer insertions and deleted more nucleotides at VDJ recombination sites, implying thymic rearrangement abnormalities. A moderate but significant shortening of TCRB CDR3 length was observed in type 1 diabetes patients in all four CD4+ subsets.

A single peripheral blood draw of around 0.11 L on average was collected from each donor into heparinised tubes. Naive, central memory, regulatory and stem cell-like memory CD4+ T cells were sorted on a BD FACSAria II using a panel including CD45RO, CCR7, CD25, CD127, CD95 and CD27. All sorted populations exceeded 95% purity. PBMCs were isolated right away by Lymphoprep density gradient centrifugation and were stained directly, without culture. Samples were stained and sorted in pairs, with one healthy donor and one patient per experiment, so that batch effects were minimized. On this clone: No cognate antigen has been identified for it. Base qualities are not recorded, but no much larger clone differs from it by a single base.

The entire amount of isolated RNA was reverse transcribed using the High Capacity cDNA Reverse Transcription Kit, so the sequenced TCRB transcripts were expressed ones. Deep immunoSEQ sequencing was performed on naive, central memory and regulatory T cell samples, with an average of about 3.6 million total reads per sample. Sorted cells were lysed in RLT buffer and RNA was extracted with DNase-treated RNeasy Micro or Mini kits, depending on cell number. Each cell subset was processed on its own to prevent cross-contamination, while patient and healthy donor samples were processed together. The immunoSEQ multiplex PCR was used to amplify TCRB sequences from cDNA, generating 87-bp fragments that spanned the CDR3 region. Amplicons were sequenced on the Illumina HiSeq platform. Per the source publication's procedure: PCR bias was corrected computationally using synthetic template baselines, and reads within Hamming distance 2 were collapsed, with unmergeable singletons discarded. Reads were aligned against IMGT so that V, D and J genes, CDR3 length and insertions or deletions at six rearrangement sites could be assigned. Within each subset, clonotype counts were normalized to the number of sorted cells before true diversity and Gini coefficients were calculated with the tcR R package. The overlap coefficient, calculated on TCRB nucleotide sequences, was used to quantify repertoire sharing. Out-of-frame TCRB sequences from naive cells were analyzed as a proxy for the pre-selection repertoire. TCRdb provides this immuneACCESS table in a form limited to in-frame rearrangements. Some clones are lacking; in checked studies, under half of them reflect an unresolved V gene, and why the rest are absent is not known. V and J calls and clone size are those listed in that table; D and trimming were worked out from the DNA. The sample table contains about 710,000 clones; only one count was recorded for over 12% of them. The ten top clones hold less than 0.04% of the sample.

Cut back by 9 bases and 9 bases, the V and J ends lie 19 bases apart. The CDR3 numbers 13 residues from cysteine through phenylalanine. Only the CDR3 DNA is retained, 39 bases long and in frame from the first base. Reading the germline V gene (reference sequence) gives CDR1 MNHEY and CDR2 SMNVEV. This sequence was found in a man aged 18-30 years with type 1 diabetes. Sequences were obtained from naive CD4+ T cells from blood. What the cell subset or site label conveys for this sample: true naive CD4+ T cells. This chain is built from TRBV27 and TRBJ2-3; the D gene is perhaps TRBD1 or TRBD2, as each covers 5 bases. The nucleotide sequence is TGTGCCAGTTGTTCAGGTTCTTGGGGGACGCAGTATTTT. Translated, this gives CASCSGSWGTQYF.